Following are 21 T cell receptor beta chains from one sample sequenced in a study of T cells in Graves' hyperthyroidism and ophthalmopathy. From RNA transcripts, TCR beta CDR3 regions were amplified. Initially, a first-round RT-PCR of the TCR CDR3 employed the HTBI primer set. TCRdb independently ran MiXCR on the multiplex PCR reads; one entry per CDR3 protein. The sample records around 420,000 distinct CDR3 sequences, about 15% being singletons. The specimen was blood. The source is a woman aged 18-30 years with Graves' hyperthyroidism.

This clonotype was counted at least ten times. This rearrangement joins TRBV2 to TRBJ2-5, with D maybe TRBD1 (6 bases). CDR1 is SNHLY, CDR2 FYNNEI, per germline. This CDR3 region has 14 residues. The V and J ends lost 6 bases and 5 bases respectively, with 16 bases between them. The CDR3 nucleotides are TGTGCCAGCAGCCGCCCAGGGGTGGTCGAGACCCAGTACTTC. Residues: CASSRPGVVETQYF. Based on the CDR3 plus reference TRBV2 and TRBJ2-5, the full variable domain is EPEVTQTPSHQVTQMGQEVILRCVPISNHLYFYWYRQILGQKVEFLVSFYNNEISEKSEIFDDQFSVERPDGSNFTLKIRSTKLEDSAMYFCASSRPGVVETQYFGPGTRLLVL.

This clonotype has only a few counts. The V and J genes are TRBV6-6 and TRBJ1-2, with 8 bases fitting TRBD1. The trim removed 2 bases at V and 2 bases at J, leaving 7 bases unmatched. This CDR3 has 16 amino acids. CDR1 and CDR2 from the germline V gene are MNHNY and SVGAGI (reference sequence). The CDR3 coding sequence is TGTGCCAGCAGTTACGGCGGGACAGGACCCAACTATGGCTACACCTTC. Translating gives CASSYGGTGPNYGYTF.

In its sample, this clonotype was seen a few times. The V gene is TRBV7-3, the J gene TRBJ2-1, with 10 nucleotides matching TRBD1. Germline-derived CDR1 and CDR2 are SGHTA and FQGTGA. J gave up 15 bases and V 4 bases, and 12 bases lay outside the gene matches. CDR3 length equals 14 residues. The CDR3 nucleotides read TGTGCCAGCAGCTACACCGCCGGGACAGGGGATCGGTTCTTC. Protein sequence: CASSYTAGTGDRFF.

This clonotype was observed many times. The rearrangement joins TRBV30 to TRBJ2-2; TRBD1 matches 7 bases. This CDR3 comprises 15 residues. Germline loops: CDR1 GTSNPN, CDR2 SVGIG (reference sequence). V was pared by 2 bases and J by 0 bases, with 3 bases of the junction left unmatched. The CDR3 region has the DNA TGTGCCTGGAGTACAGGGGTTTCGAACACCGGGGAGCTGTTTTTT. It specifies CAWSTGVSNTGELFF.

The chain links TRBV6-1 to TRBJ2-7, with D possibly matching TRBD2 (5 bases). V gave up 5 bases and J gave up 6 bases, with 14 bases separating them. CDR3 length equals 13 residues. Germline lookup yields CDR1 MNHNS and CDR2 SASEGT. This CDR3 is CASSPRLGGEQYF. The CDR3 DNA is TGTGCCAGCAGTCCCAGGCTTGGAGGCGAGCAGTACTTC.

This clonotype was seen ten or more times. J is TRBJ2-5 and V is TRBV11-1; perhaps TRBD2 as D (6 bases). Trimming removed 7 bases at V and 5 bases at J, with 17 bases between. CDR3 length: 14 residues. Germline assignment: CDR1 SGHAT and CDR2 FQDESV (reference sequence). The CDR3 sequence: CASTAGWREETQYF. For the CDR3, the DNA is TGTGCCAGCACCGCTGGTTGGAGGGAGGAGACCCAGTACTTC.

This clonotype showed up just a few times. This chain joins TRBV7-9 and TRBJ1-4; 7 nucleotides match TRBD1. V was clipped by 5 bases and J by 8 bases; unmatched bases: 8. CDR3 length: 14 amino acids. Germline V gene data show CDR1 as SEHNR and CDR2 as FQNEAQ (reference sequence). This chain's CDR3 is CASSPATGREKLFF. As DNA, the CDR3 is TGTGCCAGCAGCCCGGCGACAGGGAGGGAAAAACTGTTTTTT.

CDR3 DNA: TGTGCCAGCAGCTTATATGGGACTAGCGGGAGGAACGAGCAGTACTTC. It specifies CASSLYGTSGRNEQYF. V and J are TRBV7-2 and TRBJ2-7; 15 bases agree with TRBD2. The V gene's germline CDR1 is SGHTA and CDR2 FQGNSA. V shed 2 bases and J 5 bases; nucleotides not matched to a gene: 4. The length of the CDR3 is 16 residues.

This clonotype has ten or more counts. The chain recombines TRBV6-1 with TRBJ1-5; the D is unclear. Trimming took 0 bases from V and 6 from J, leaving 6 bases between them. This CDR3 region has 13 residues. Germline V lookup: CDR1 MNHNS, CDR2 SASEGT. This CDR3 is CASSEALGQPQHF. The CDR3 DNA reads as TGTGCCAGCAGTGAAGCGTTAGGTCAGCCCCAGCATTTT.

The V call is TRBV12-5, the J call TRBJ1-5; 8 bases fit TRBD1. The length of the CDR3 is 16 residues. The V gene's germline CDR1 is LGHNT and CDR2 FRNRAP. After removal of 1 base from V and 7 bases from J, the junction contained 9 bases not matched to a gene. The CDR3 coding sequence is TGTGCTAGTGGTTTGGGGGGTGGACAGGGTCGACAGCCCCAGCATTTT. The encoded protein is CASGLGGGQGRQPQHF.

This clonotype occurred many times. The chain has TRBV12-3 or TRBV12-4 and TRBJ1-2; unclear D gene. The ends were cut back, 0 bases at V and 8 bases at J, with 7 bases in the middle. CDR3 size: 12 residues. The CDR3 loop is CASSLAFGGYTF. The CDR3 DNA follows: TGTGCCAGCAGTTTAGCGTTTGGGGGCTACACCTTC.

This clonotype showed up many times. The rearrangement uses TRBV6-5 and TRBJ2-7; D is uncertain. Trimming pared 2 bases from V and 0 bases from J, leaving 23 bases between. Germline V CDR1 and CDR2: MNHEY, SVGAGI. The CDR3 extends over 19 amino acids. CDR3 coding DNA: TGTGCCAGCAGTTACGCCCCCTCGGTGGTAGGTCTTACCTCCTACGAGCAGTACTTC. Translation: CASSYAPSVVGLTSYEQYF.

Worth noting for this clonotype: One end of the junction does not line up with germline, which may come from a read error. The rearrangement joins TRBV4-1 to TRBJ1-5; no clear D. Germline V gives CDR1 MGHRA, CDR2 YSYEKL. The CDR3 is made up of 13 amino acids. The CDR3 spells CASSQSPNQSQHF. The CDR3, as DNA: TGCGCCAGCAGCCAGAGTCCGAATCAGTCCCAGCATTTT.

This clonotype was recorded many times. The CDR3 nucleotides read TGTGCCAGCAGTTTAATGGGCGGGGGTGAAGAGACCCAGTACTTC. Amino acid sequence: CASSLMGGGEETQYF. The J gene is TRBJ2-5, the V gene TRBV28; 7 bases agree with TRBD2. Germline CDR1 reads MDHEN; CDR2 reads SYDVKM. V was clipped by 2 bases and J by 3 bases; unmatched bases: 6. This CDR3 is 15 amino acids long.

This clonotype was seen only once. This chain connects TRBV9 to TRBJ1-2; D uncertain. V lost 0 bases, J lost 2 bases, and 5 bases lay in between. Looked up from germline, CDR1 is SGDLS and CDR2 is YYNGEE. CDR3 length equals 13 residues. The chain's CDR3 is CASSVVGNYGYTF. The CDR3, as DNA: TGTGCCAGCAGCGTAGTAGGGAACTATGGCTACACCTTC.

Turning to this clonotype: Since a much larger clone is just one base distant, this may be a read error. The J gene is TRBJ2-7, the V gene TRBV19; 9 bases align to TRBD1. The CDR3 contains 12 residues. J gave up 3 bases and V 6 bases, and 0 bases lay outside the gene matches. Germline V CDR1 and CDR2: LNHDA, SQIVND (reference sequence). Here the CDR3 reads CASRGQGYEQYF. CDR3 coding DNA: TGTGCCAGTAGGGGACAGGGCTACGAGCAGTACTTC.

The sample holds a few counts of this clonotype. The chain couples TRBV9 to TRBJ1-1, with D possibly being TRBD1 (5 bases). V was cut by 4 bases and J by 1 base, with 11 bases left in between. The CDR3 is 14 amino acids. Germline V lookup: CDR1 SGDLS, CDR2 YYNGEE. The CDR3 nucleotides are TGTGCCAGCAGCCTGGGGGAGGGGAACACTGAAGCTTTCTTT. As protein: CASSLGEGNTEAFF. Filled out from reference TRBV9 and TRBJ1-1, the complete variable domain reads DSGVTQTPKHLITATGQRVTLRCSPRSGDLSVYWYQQSLDQGLQFLIQYYNGEERAKGNILERFSAQQFPDLHSELNLSSLELGDSALYFCASSLGEGNTEAFFGQGTRLTVV.

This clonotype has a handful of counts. CDR3 sequence (DNA): TGTGCCAGCAGTCAGACTAGCGACAGAGGGTTCTTC. Protein sequence: CASSQTSDRGFF. V is TRBV6-1 and J is TRBJ2-1; TRBD2 matches at 8 bases. Germline V CDR1 and CDR2: MNHNS, SASEGT. This CDR3 spans 12 amino acids. V gave up 5 bases and J gave up 15 bases; unmatched junction bases: 9.

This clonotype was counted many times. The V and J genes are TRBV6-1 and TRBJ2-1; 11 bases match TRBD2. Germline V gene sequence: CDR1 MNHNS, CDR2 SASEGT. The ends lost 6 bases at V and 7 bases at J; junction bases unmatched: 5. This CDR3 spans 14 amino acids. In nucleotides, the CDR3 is TGTGCCAGCAGGCCGGGACTAGCGGTTAATGAGCAGTTCTTC. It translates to CASRPGLAVNEQFF.

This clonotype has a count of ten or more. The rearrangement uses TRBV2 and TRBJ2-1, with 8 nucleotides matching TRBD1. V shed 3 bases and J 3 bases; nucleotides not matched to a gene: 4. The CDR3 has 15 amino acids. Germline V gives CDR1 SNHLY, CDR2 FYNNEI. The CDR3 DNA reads TGTGCCAGCAGTGAGCGGACAGGGAACTACAATGAGCAGTTCTTC. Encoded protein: CASSERTGNYNEQFF.

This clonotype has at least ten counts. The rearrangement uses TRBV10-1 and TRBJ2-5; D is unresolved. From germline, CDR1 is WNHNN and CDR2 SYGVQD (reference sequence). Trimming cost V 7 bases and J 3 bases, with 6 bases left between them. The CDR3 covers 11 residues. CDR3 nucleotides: TGCGCCAGCATAAGGGAAGAGACCCAGTACTTC. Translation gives CASIREETQYF.